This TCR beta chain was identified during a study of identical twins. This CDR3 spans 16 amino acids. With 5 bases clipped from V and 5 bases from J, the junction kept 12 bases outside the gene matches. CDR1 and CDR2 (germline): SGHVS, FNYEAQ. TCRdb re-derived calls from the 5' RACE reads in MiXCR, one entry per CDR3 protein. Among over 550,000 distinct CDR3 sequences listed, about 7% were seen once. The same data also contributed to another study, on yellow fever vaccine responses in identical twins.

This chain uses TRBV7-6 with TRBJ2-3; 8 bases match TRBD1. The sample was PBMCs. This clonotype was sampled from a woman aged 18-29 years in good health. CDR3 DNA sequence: TGTGCCAGCAGCCGCCGGGACTCCACAGGGGGAGATACGCAGTATTTT. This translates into CASSRRDSTGGDTQYF.